Presented here are 10 T cell receptor beta chains from one specimen sequenced in a study of CD8+CD57+ T cells in acquired aplastic anemia. The study profiled TCR beta VDJ and CDR3 using genomic DNA as template. MiXCR, run by TCRdb on the reads, gives a single entry per CDR3 protein. The sample records about 110,000 distinct CDR3 sequences, roughly 51% being singletons. Sequencing was carried out using sorted CD4+, CD8+, or CD8+CD57+ T cells (not recorded which) from PBMCs. These receptors all come from a human donor in good health, serving as a control.

The chain joins TRBV29-1 to TRBJ2-7; no clear D. Looked up from germline, CDR1 is SQVTM and CDR2 is ANQGSEA. This CDR3 has 12 residues. V dropped 6 bases and J dropped 3 bases, with 12 bases sitting between them. CDR3 sequence reads: CSVVKPVYEQYF. CDR3 bases: TGCAGCGTCGTAAAACCCGTCTACGAGCAGTACTTC.

This clonotype was recorded at least ten times. The CDR3 bases are TGTGCCAGCAGCCCTAGCGGGAGGGCCTACAATGAGCAGTTCTTC. The encoded protein is CASSPSGRAYNEQFF. J is TRBJ2-1 and V is TRBV5-5; TRBD2 aligns across 12 bases. Per germline, CDR1 SGHKS and CDR2 YYEKEE (reference sequence). Unmatched junction bases numbered 1, after V lost 4 bases and J lost 2 bases. The CDR3 runs 15 residues.

The chain has TRBV29-1 and TRBJ1-1, with D perhaps matching TRBD1 (5 bases). The CDR3 is made up of 11 amino acids. The germline V gene has CDR1 SQVTM and CDR2 ANQGSEA. With 7 bases removed from V and 8 bases from J, the gap between germline ends came to 14 bases. The DNA of the CDR3 is TGCAGCGCCGGGGGAGGCAGAGAAGCTTTCTTT. It yields the protein CSAGGGREAFF.

The chain joins TRBV13 to TRBJ2-1; D possibly matches TRBD1 or TRBD2 (7 bases each). Germline V CDR1 and CDR2: PRHDT, FYEKMQ (reference sequence). The CDR3 is 15 residues long. Trimming took 2 bases from V and 4 from J, leaving 12 bases between them. Here the CDR3 DNA reads TGTGCCAGCAGCTTAAGCGGGACAGCTTACAATGAGCAGTTCTTC. Amino acids: CASSLSGTAYNEQFF. The full variable domain, completed using reference TRBV13 and TRBJ2-1, is AAGVIQSPRHLIKEKRETATLKCYPIPRHDTVYWYQQGPGQDPQFLISFYEKMQSDKGSIPDRFSAQQFSDYHSELNMSSLELGDSALYFCASSLSGTAYNEQFFGPGTRLTVL.

The V gene is TRBV10-2, the J gene TRBJ1-1, with a possible D match to TRBD1 (5 bases). This CDR3 region has 13 residues. Germline values: CDR1 WSHSY, CDR2 SAAADI. Trimming pared 3 bases from V and 5 bases from J, leaving 10 bases between. In DNA form, the CDR3 reads TGCGCCAGCAGTGAACAGGCGCAAACTGAAGCTTTCTTT. Protein sequence: CASSEQAQTEAFF.

Notes on this clonotype: A read error is possible here, since a much larger clone lies one base away. The V call is TRBV9, the J call TRBJ1-3; D unresolved. CDR1 and CDR2 from the germline V gene are SGDLS and YYNGEE. This CDR3 region has 14 residues. CDR3 DNA sequence: TGTACCAGCAGCGTTTCGGACTCTGGAAACACCATATATTTT. Encoded protein: CTSSVSDSGNTIYF.

As regards this clonotype: Relative to the germline gene, one junction end is altered; a read error may explain this. The chain uses TRBV7-9 and TRBJ2-3; D is perhaps TRBD2 (5 bases). This CDR3 is built from 9 residues. Germline assignment: CDR1 SEHNR and CDR2 FQNEAQ (reference sequence). The CDR3 protein is CATRDTRYF. CDR3 DNA: TGTGCTACTAGGGATACGCGGTATTTT.

This clonotype was found once. The chain couples TRBV7-9 to TRBJ1-3, with unresolved D. The germline V gene has CDR1 SEHNR and CDR2 FQNEAQ (reference sequence). The CDR3 runs to 15 residues. V lost 7 bases and J 3 bases, leaving 16 bases between the germline ends. The CDR3 DNA reads TGTGCCAGCACCGAAGTCTCGGGGTATGGAAACACCATATATTTT. Protein sequence: CASTEVSGYGNTIYF.

The chain links TRBV19 to TRBJ1-3, with a tentative D call TRBD1 (6 bases). The CDR3 has 14 residues. The V and J ends lost 5 bases and 7 bases respectively, with 15 bases between them. CDR1 is LNHDA and CDR2 is SQIVND in the germline V gene (reference sequence). For the CDR3, the DNA is TGTGCCAGTAGTTGGGGGGGCGCGCAGAACACCATATATTTT. This codes for CASSWGGAQNTIYF.

The chain has TRBV10-1 and TRBJ2-7; maybe TRBD1 (5 bases). Germline-derived CDR1 and CDR2 are WNHNN and SYGVQD (reference sequence). The ends were cut back, 3 bases at V and 6 bases at J, with 9 bases in the middle. The CDR3 length is 12 residues. This CDR3 is CASSEQVGEQYF. The CDR3 DNA sequence: TGCGCCAGCAGTGAACAGGTGGGCGAGCAGTACTTC.